The rows below give T cell receptor beta chains drawn from one sample of a study of blood T cell repertoires in COVID-19. TCRdb's copy holds only in-frame clones and misses some; the assay was immunoSEQ multiplex PCR. The table shows thousands of clones, with approximately 86% occurring only once. Sequenced material: peripheral blood. These receptors were obtained from a human donor with active COVID-19. The donor label of this sample is uncertain. Each CDR3 is given with its conserved first and last residue. D genes are given only for firm matches. Only part of the rows carry a size: once, few, many, or a class if the clone is expanded.

14	TRBV28	TRBJ1-1	NA	NA	CASSFGGVNTEAFF	TGTGCCAGCAGTTTTGGAGGGGTGAACACTGAAGCTTTCTTT
15	TRBV28	TRBJ2-3	TRBD2	NA	CASSFSSGNTDTQYF	TGTGCCAGCAGTTTTTCTAGCGGGAACACAGATACGCAGTATTTT
16	TRBV30	TRBJ2-2	TRBD2	NA	CAWRSSGRAWTGELFF	TGTGCCTGGAGGAGTAGCGGGAGGGCTTGGACCGGGGAGCTGTTTTTT
15	TRBV4-3	TRBJ2-3	NA	NA	CASSPAGWAADTQYF	TGCGCCAGCAGCCCTGCCGGTTGGGCTGCCGATACGCAGTATTTT
16	TRBV10-3	TRBJ2-2	TRBD2	once	CAISESGGSPTGELFF	TGTGCCATCAGTGAGTCGGGCGGGAGCCCCACCGGGGAGCTGTTTTTT
16	TRBV3-1/TRBV3-2	TRBJ2-7	TRBD2	NA	CASSQGGSSGGYEQYF	TGTGCCAGCAGCCAAGGGGGTTCTAGCGGGGGTTACGAGCAGTACTTC
15	TRBV7-9	TRBJ1-1	NA	once	CASSFGIYSGTEAFF	TGTGCCAGCAGCTTTGGTATCTATTCGGGGACTGAAGCTTTCTTT
14	TRBV25-1	TRBJ2-1	NA	NA	CASSGSGEADEQFF	TGTGCCAGCAGTGGATCCGGAGAAGCGGATGAGCAGTTCTTC
13	TRBV4-3	TRBJ1-2	NA	NA	CASSQGRETGYTF	TGCGCCAGCAGCCAAGGACGGGAAACCGGCTACACCTTC
16	TRBV7-9	TRBJ2-2	TRBD2	few	CASSHGLAGGTGELFF	TGTGCCAGCAGTCACGGACTAGCGGGAGGTACCGGGGAGCTGTTTTTT
14	TRBV7-2	TRBJ1-2	NA	NA	CASSLSPGGYGYTF	TGTGCCAGCAGCTTAAGCCCCGGGGGCTATGGCTACACCTTC
13	TRBV2	TRBJ2-7	NA	NA	CASIRGGPYEQYF	TGTGCCAGCATAAGGGGGGGCCCCTACGAGCAGTACTTC
18	TRBV18	TRBJ1-1	TRBD1	NA	CASSPWAQTGGMNTEAFF	TGTGCCAGCTCACCGTGGGCCCAAACAGGGGGCATGAACACTGAAGCTTTCTTT
20	TRBV7-8	TRBJ2-3	TRBD2	large	CASSPAQGLAGVSGTDTQYF	TGTGCCAGCAGTCCTGCGCAAGGACTAGCGGGAGTATCGGGAACAGATACGCAGTATTTT
16	TRBV13	TRBJ2-2	TRBD2	NA	CASRLAGMVNTGELFF	TGTGCCAGCCGACTAGCGGGGATGGTGAACACCGGGGAGCTGTTTTTT
12	TRBV2	TRBJ2-1	TRBD2	NA	CASRTGGNEQFF	TGTGCCAGCAGAACGGGGGGCAATGAGCAGTTCTTC
15	TRBV6-5	TRBJ2-5	TRBD2	NA	CASTGIAGSQETQYF	TGTGCCAGCACTGGGATAGCGGGGTCGCAAGAGACCCAGTACTTC
13	TRBV27	TRBJ1-1	NA	NA	CATQQQLNTEAFF	TGTGCCACACAACAGCAATTAAACACTGAAGCTTTCTTT